The T cell receptor beta chain described here comes from a study of cytomegalovirus exposure and HLA in healthy donors. Study-wide context: Drawn from HLA-typed donors, 80 million to 100 million unique TCRs were held in an early data release. Study results and caveats: Later analysis identified a missense DCLRE1C variant that was linked to TCR beta V- and J-gene trimming.

As for this clone: Its target is unknown.

The study ran its PCR with 60 Vbeta and 13 Jbeta primers. TCRdb's table, derived via immunoSEQ multiplex PCR, lists solely in-frame clones and lacks some. Of about 190,000 clones in the sample, around 80% were seen once. The CDR3 is made up of 15 amino acids. Germline lookup yields CDR1 SGHRS and CDR2 YFSETQ. V shed 0 bases and J shed 1 base, with 10 bases lying between them. This clonotype originated in a woman aged 40 to 50 in good health and CMV-seronegative. The chain carries TRBV5-1 and TRBJ1-1; D call uncertain. Sample: PBMCs. In DNA, the CDR3 is TGCGCCAGCAGCTTGGCCGGACTTCCGAACACTGAAGCTTTCTTT. This encodes CASSLAGLPNTEAFF.